This TCR beta chain was sequenced for a study of a mutant IDH1 vaccine in newly diagnosed glioma. As for the study in general: Patients received vaccination from 4-6 weeks after radiotherapy alone, or with temozolomide cycles. Mean patient age was around 40 years; 62.5% were male and around 40% female.

Profiling relied on immunoSEQ multiplex PCR, and the TCRdb table lists in-frame clones only, not all of them. The data contain roughly 42,000 clones, 80% to 90% of them singletons. Regarding time point: week 5, during vaccination. Each vaccine dose was 300 ug of mutant IDH1 20-mer peptide, with topical imiquimod. CDR1 is MNHNY, CDR2 SVGAGI, per germline (reference sequence). The germline V and J ends were trimmed by 7 bases and 5 bases, with 20 bases remaining between them. This CDR3 region has 15 residues. A note on this clone: Its antigen is unknown.

General study findings and limits: Any relationship between pseudoprogression and changes in top peripheral T cell clonotypes seemed absent. Vaccine-induced immune responses occurred in 93.3% of patients.

The receptor was derived from a man aged 35 to 55 with glioma. This chain joins TRBV6-6 and TRBJ1-1; the D gene is possibly TRBD1 (5 bases). The starting material was PBMCs, obtained from a glioma patient whose treatment included an IDH1 peptide vaccine. CDR3 coding DNA: TGTGCCAGCACTCAACGGGGGGAGGATTGGACTGAAGCTTTCTTT. Protein sequence: CASTQRGEDWTEAFF.